This T cell receptor beta chain was profiled in a study of blood T cells in healthy people across ages. This clonotype was counted a few times. A sample-barcoded 5' primer and a J-beta primer mix were used in a second PCR of roughly 7 to 12 cycles. TCRdb ran MiXCR on the 5' RACE reads and lists one entry per CDR3 protein. The sample contains some 760,000 distinct CDR3 sequences, just under 25% of which appear only once. The CDR3 consists of 20 residues. Trimming removed 2 bases from V and 0 bases from J; junction bases left unmatched: 11. Per germline, CDR1 SGHAT and CDR2 FQNNGV. These data also featured in a second study, about T cells of mothers and their children. That investigation notes: A primer called M1S, used in the second PCR, added sample barcodes and 2-4 random nucleotides.

V is TRBV11-2 and J is TRBJ2-1, with TRBD2 identical over 12 bases. The sequence was obtained from a boy between 10 and 17 years old in good health. Sequencing input: blood. The CDR3 nucleotides are TGTGCCAGCAGCTTACCCCGCTCTAGCGGGGGGGCTAGCTCCTACAATGAGCAGTTCTTC. This codes for CASSLPRSSGGASSYNEQFF.